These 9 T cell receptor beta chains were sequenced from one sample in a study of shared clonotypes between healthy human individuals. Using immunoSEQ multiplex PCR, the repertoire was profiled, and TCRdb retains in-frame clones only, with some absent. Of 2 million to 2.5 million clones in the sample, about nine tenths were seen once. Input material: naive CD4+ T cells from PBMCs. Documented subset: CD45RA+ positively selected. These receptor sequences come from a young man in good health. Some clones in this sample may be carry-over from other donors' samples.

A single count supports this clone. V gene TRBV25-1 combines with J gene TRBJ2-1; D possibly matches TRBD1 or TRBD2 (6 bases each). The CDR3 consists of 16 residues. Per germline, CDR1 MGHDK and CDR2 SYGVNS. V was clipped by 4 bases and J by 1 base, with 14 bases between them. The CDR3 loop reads CASSGGAWWSYNEQFF. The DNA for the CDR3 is TGTGCCAGCAGTGGGGGGGCGTGGTGGTCCTACAATGAGCAGTTCTTC.

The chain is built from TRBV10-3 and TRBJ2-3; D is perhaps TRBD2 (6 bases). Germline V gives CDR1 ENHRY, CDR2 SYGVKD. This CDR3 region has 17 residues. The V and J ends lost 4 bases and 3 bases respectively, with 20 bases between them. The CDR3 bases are TGTGCCATCAGTGGATCCGGGGGAGTAAGGAGGACAGATACGCAGTATTTT. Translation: CAISGSGGVRRTDTQYF.

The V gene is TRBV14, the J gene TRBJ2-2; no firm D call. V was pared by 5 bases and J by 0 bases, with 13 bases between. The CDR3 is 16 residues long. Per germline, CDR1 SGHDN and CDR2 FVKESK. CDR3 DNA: TGTGCCAGCAGCTTACGTCTCCCTACGAACACCGGGGAGCTGTTTTTT. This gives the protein CASSLRLPTNTGELFF.

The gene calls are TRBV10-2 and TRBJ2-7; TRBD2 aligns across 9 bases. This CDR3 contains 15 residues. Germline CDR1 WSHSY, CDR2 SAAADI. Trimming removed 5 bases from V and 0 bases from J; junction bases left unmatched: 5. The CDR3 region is CASSLGGGGSYEQYF. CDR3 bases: TGCGCCAGCAGTCTGGGCGGGGGGGGCTCCTACGAGCAGTACTTC.

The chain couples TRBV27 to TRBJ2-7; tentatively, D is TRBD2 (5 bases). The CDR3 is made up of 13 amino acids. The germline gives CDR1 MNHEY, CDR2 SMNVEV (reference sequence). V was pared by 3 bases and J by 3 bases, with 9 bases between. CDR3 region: CASSLLAGYEQYF. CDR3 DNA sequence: TGTGCCAGCAGTTTGCTAGCAGGCTACGAGCAGTACTTC.

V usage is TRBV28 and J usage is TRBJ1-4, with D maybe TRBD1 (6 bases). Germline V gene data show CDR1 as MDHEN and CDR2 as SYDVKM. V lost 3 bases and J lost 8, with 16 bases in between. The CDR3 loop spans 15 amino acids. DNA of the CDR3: TGTGCCAGCAGTTTCCTGACAGGACTAATCGAAAAACTGTTTTTT. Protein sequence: CASSFLTGLIEKLFF.

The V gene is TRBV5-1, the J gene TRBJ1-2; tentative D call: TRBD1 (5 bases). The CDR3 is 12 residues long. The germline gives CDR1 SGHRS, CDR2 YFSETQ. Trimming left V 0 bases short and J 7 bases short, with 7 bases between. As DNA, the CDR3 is TGCGCCAGCAGCTTGGGGGACGGTGGCTACACCTTC. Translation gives CASSLGDGGYTF.

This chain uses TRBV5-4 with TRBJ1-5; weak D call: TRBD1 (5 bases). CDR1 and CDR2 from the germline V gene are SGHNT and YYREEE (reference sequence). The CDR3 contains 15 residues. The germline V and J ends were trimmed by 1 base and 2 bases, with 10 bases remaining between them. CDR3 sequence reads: CASSLSGSGNQPQHF. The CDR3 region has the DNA TGTGCCAGCAGCTTGTCAGGGTCTGGCAATCAGCCCCAGCATTTT. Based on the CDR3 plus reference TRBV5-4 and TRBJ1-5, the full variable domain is ETGVTQSPTHLIKTRGQQVTLRCSSQSGHNTVSWYQQALGQGPQFIFQYYREEENGRGNFPPRFSGLQFPNYSSELNVNALELDDSALYLCASSLSGSGNQPQHFGDGTRLSIL.

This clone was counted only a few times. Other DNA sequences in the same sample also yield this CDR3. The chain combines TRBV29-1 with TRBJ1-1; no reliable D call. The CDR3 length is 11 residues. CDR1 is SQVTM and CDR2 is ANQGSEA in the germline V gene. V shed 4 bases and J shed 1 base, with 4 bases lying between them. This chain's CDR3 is CSVVRNTEAFF. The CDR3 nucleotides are TGCAGCGTTGTACGGAACACTGAAGCTTTCTTT.